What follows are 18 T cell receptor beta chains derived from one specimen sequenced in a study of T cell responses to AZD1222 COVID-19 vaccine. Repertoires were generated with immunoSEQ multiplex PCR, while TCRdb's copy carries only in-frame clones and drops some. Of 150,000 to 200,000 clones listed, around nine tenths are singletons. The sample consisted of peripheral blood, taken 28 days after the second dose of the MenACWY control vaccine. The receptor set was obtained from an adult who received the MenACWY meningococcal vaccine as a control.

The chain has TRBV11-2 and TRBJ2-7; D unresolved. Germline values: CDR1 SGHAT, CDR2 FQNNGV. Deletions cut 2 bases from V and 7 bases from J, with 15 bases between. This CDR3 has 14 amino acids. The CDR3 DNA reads TGTGCCAGCAGCTTACTCGACAACCCCTGGGAGCAGTACTTC. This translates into CASSLLDNPWEQYF.

The CDR3 nucleotides are TGTGCCAGCAGCTTACGGGCGGGAGGATGGGAGCAGTACTTC. Its protein is CASSLRAGGWEQYF. The chain joins TRBV7-2 to TRBJ2-7; 8 nucleotides agree with TRBD2. The germline CDR1 and CDR2 sequences are SGHTA and FQGNSA. Germline trimming cut 2 bases from V and 7 bases from J; bases unmatched to any gene: 7. The CDR3 consists of 14 residues.

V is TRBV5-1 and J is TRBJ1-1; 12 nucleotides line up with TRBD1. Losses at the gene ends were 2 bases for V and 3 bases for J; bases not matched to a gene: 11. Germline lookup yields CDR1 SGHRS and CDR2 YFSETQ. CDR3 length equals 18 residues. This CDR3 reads CASSFRGGTGGRDTEAFF. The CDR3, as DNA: TGCGCCAGCAGCTTTAGAGGCGGGACAGGGGGCCGGGACACTGAAGCTTTCTTT. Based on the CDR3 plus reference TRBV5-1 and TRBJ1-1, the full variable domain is KAGVTQTPRYLIKTRGQQVTLSCSPISGHRSVSWYQQTPGQGLQFLFEYFSETQRNKGNFPGRFSGRQFSNSRSEMNVSTLELGDSALYLCASSFRGGTGGRDTEAFFGQGTRLTVV.

The CDR3 DNA reads TGTGCCTGGTTTCCGGGACTAGCGGGCACCGGGGAGCTGTTTTTT. Its translation is CAWFPGLAGTGELFF. The J gene is TRBJ2-2, the V gene TRBV30; 12 nucleotides match TRBD2. Germline values: CDR1 GTSNPN, CDR2 SVGIG (reference sequence). The trim removed 5 bases at V and 4 bases at J, leaving 5 bases unmatched. The CDR3 is made up of 15 amino acids.

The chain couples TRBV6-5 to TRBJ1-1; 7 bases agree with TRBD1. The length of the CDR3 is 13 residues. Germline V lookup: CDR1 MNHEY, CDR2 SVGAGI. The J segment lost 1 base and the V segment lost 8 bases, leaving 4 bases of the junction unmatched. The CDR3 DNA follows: TGTGCCAGCCGAGGGGGCAGGAACACTGAAGCTTTCTTT. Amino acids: CASRGGRNTEAFF.

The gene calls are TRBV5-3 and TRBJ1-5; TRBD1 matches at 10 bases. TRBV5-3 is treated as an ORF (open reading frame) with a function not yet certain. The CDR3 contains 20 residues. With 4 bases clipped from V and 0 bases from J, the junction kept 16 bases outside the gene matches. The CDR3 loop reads CARSGISGQGDQYSNQPQHF. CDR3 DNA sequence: TGTGCCAGAAGCGGGATATCCGGACAGGGGGACCAGTATAGCAATCAGCCCCAGCATTTT.

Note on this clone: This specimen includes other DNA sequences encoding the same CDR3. The CDR3 reads CASSSGLAGAYEQYF. The CDR3 DNA follows: TGTGCCAGCAGCTCCGGACTAGCGGGAGCCTACGAGCAGTACTTC. The chain couples TRBV7-3 to TRBJ2-7, with TRBD2 matching 13 bases. Germline V gene lookup returns CDR1 SGHTA and CDR2 FQGTGA. V dropped 4 bases and J dropped 2; count of bases not matched to a gene: 2. The CDR3 runs 15 residues.

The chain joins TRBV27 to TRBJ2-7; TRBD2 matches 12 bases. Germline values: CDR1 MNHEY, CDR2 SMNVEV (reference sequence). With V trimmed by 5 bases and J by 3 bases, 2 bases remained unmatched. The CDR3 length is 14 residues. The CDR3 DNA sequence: TGTGCCAGCAGTCCTAGCGGGAGGGGCTACGAGCAGTACTTC. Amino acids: CASSPSGRGYEQYF.

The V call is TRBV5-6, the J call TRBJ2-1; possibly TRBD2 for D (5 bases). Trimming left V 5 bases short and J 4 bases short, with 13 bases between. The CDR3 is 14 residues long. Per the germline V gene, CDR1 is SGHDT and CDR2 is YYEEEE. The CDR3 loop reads CASRPNGVYNEQFF. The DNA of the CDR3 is TGTGCCAGCAGACCTAACGGGGTATACAATGAGCAGTTCTTC.

The CDR3 bases are TGCGCCAGCAGCTTGGCCGTCACAGGGGTCACAGATACGCAGTATTTT. This translates into CASSLAVTGVTDTQYF. The chain links TRBV5-1 to TRBJ2-3; TRBD1 agrees at 7 bases. This CDR3 is 16 amino acids long. The trim removed 0 bases at V and 2 bases at J, leaving 6 bases unmatched. In germline, CDR1 is SGHRS, CDR2 YFSETQ.

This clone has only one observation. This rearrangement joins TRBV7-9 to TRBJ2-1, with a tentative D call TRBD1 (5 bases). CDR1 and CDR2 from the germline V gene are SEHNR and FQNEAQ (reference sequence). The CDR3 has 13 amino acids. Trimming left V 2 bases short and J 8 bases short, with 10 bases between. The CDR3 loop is CASSLQGVDEQFF. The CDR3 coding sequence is TGTGCCAGCAGCTTACAGGGTGTCGATGAGCAGTTCTTC.

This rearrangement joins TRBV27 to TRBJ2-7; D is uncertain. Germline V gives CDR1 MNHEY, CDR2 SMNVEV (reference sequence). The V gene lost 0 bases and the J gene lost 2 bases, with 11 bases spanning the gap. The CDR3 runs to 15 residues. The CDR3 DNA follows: TGTGCCAGCAGTTTATCGTTCGCGGTTACCTACGAGCAGTACTTC. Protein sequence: CASSLSFAVTYEQYF.

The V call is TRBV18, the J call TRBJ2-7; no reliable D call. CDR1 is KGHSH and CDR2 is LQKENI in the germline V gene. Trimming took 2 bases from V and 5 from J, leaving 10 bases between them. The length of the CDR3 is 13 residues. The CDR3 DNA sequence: TGTGCCAGCTCACCATTATCCCCGGACGAGCAGTACTTC. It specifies CASSPLSPDEQYF. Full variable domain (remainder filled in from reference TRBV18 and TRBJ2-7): NAGVMQNPRHLVRRRGQEARLRCSPMKGHSHVYWYRQLPEEGLKFMVYLQKENIIDESGMPKERFSAEFPKEGPSILRIQQVVRGDSAAYFCASSPLSPDEQYFGPGTRLTVT.

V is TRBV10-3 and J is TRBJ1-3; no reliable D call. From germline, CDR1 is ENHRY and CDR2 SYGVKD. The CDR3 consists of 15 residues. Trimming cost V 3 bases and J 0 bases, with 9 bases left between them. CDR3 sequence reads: CAISDQLSSGNTIYF. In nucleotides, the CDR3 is TGTGCCATCAGTGACCAATTAAGCTCTGGAAACACCATATATTTT.

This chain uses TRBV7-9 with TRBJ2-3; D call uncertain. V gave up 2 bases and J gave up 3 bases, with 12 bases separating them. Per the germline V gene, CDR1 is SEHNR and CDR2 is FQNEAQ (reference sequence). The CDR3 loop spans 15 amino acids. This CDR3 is CASSLRGVGTDTQYF. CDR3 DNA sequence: TGTGCCAGCAGCTTACGTGGTGTCGGGACAGATACGCAGTATTTT.

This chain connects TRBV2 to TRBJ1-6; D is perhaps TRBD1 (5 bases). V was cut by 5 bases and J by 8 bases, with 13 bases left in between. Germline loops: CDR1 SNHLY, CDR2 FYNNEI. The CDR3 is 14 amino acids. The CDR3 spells CASSNRGTDSPLHF. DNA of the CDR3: TGTGCCAGCAGTAATAGGGGCACGGATTCACCCCTCCACTTT.

Here the CDR3 DNA reads TGTGCCAGCAGTCTACCGGGACCAAAAAACATTCAGTACTTC. Translation: CASSLPGPKNIQYF. The rearrangement links TRBV27 to TRBJ2-4; possibly TRBD1 or TRBD2 for D (5 bases each). Germline V gene sequence: CDR1 MNHEY, CDR2 SMNVEV (reference sequence). V was shortened by 5 bases and J by 4 bases, with 12 bases between the two germline ends. CDR3 length: 14 residues.

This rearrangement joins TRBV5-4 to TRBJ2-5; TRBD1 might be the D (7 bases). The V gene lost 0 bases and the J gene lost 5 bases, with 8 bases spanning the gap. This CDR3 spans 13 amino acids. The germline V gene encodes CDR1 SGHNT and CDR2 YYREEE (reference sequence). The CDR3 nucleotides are TGTGCCAGCAGCTTGGCAGGGGGGGAGACCCAGTACTTC. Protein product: CASSLAGGETQYF.